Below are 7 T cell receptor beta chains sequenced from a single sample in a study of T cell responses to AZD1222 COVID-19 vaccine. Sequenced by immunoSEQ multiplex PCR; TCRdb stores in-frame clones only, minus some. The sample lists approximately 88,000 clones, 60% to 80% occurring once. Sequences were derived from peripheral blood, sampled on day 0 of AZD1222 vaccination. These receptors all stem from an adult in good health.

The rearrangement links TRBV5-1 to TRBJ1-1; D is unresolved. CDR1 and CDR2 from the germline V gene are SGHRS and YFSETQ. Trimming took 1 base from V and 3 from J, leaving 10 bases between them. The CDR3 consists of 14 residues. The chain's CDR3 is CASSLPRQDTEAFF. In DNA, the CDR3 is TGCGCCAGCAGCTTGCCGAGACAAGACACTGAAGCTTTCTTT. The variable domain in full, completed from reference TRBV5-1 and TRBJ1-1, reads KAGVTQTPRYLIKTRGQQVTLSCSPISGHRSVSWYQQTPGQGLQFLFEYFSETQRNKGNFPGRFSGRQFSNSRSEMNVSTLELGDSALYLCASSLPRQDTEAFFGQGTRLTVV.

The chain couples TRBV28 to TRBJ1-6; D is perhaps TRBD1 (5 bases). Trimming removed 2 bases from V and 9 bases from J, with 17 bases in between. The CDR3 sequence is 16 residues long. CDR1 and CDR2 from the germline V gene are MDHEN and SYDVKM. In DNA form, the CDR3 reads TGTGCCAGCAGTTTAGCTGCAGGGTCTTATGGTTCACCCCTCCACTTT. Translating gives CASSLAAGSYGSPLHF.

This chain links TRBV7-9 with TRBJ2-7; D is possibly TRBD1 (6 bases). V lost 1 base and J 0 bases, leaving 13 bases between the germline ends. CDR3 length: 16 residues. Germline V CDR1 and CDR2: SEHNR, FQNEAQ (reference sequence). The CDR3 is CASSLVSGTSSYEQYF. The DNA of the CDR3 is TGTGCCAGCAGCTTAGTCTCCGGGACAAGCTCCTACGAGCAGTACTTC.

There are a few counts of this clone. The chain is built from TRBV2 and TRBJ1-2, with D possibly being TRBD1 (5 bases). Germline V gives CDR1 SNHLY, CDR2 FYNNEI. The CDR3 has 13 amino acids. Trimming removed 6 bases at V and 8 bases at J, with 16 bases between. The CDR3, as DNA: TGTGCCAGCAGGTCCGAGGGGCAGGGCGGCTACACCTTC. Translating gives CASRSEGQGGYTF.

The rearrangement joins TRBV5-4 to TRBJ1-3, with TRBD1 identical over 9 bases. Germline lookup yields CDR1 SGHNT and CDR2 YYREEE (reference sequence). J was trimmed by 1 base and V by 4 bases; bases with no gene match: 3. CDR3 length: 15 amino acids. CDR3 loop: CASSPTGGSGNTIYF. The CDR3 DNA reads TGTGCCAGCAGCCCGACAGGGGGATCTGGAAACACCATATATTTT.

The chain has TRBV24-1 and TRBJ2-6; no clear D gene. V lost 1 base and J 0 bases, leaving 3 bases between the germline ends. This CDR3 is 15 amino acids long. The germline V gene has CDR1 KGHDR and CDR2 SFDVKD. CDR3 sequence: CATSDFGSGANVLTF. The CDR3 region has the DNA TGTGCCACCAGTGATTTCGGCTCTGGGGCCAACGTCCTGACTTTC.

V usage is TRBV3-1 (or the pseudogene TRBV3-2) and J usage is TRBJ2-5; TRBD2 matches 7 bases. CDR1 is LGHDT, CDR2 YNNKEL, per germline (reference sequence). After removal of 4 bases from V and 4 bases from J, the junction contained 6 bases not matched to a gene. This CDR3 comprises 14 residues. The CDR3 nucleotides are TGTGCCAGCAGCCGAACAGCGGGATTAGAGACCCAGTACTTC. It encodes CASSRTAGLETQYF.